This TCR beta chain was identified during a study of T cells after yellow fever vaccination. Making TCR cDNA involved 5'RACE template switching, which added UMIs and a universal primer site. TCRdb ran MiXCR on the 5' RACE reads and lists one entry per CDR3 protein. The repertoire holds roughly 74,000 distinct CDR3 sequences, with approximately 7.7% as singletons. Germline V gene data show CDR1 as DFQATT and CDR2 as SNEGSKA (reference sequence). V was cut by 6 bases and J by 1 base, with 15 bases left in between. The CDR3 has 14 residues. The specimen was CD8+ T cells sorted from PBMCs, collected 4 to 6 days after the first yellow fever vaccination. The TCR was taken from a man aged 18-30 years who received the YFV17D yellow fever vaccine. The chain links TRBV20-1 to TRBJ2-5; D ambiguous. The CDR3 sequence is CSAKPPTFQETQYF. CDR3 nucleotides: TGCAGTGCCAAACCCCCTACGTTCCAAGAGACCCAGTACTTC.